Listed here are 17 T cell receptor beta chains from one sample, sequenced in a study of control samples from healthy donors and cancer patients. The method was immunoSEQ multiplex PCR; TCRdb's version includes in-frame clones alone and lacks a portion of them. Among about 140,000 clones listed, roughly 94% were seen once. The sample taken for sequencing was blood. Source of these receptors: a man aged 40-49 years in good health.

The count of this clone is one. Other DNA sequences within the sample encode an identical CDR3. V and J are TRBV7-9 and TRBJ2-3; TRBD1 might be the D (9 bases). Germline lookup yields CDR1 SEHNR and CDR2 FQNEAQ (reference sequence). This CDR3 has 19 amino acids. V lost 5 bases and J lost 1, with 25 bases in between. DNA for the CDR3: TGTGCCAGCAGCCCACTCGGGGGGACAGGGCGGGGGGGCACAGATACGCAGTATTTT. Amino acids: CASSPLGGTGRGGTDTQYF. The entire variable domain, with the rest obtained from reference TRBV7-9 and TRBJ2-3, is as follows: DTGVSQNPRHKITKRGQNVTFRCDPISEHNRLYWYRQTLGQGPEFLTYFQNEAQLEKSRLLSDRFSAERPKGSFSTLEIQRTEQGDSAMYLCASSPLGGTGRGGTDTQYFGPGTRLTVL.

The V and J genes are TRBV5-4 and TRBJ2-5; D unclear. This CDR3 is built from 14 residues. The ends were cut back, 0 bases at V and 1 base at J, with 7 bases in the middle. The V gene's germline CDR1 is SGHNT and CDR2 YYREEE (reference sequence). CDR3 DNA: TGTGCCAGCAGCTTGGATCCTACCCAAGAGACCCAGTACTTC. Its translation: CASSLDPTQETQYF.

The rearrangement links TRBV7-3 to TRBJ2-3; tentatively, D is TRBD2 (5 bases). The length of the CDR3 is 19 residues. Germline loops: CDR1 SGHTA, CDR2 FQGTGA. The germline V and J ends were trimmed by 1 base and 4 bases, with 24 bases remaining between them. The CDR3 DNA sequence: TGTGCCAGCAGCTTAATCAGAGTAGCAAGCGGCTCTGGGGCAGATACGCAGTATTTT. Translated, it gives CASSLIRVASGSGADTQYF.

CDR3 nucleotide sequence: TGTGCCAGCAGTAAACTACTAGCGGTTCACAATGAGCAGTTCTTC. This codes for CASSKLLAVHNEQFF. This sequence joins TRBV27 and TRBJ2-1; 8 bases fit TRBD2. The CDR3 totals 15 residues. CDR1 is MNHEY, CDR2 SMNVEV, per germline (reference sequence). The ends lost 5 bases at V and 5 bases at J; junction bases unmatched: 8.

This clone was picked up a small number of times. This chain links TRBV6-4 with TRBJ1-1; D is perhaps TRBD1 (6 bases). Germline V gene data show CDR1 as MRHNA and CDR2 as SNTAGT. This CDR3 has 13 residues. The V end lost 3 bases, the J end lost 1 base, and 6 bases lay between the germline ends. The CDR3 loop is CASSETGNTEAFF. The CDR3 DNA reads as TGTGCCAGCAGTGAGACAGGGAACACTGAAGCTTTCTTT.

The chain employs TRBV20-1 and TRBJ1-2; no clear D. Trimming took 6 bases from V and 8 from J, leaving 13 bases between them. The CDR3 is 11 amino acids. Germline loops: CDR1 DFQATT, CDR2 SNEGSKA (reference sequence). The CDR3 region is CSAPRTLGYTF. DNA of the CDR3: TGCAGTGCCCCTCGGACGCTGGGCTACACCTTC.

CDR3 protein: CASSAKGGTGNQPQHF. The CDR3 nucleotides are TGTGCCAGCAGCGCTAAAGGGGGCACTGGCAATCAGCCCCAGCATTTT. This chain uses TRBV2 with TRBJ1-5, with TRBD1 matching 7 bases. This CDR3 has 16 amino acids. The V segment lost 6 bases and the J segment 2 bases; nucleotides outside the gene matches: 10. CDR1 SNHLY and CDR2 FYNNEI come from the germline V gene. The whole variable domain, remainder taken from reference TRBV2 and TRBJ1-5, is EPEVTQTPSHQVTQMGQEVILRCVPISNHLYFYWYRQILGQKVEFLVSFYNNEISEKSEIFDDQFSVERPDGSNFTLKIRSTKLEDSAMYFCASSAKGGTGNQPQHFGDGTRLSIL.

The chain is built from TRBV3-1 (or the pseudogene TRBV3-2) and TRBJ1-2, with D unclear. Between the trimmed V and J ends, which lost 0 bases and 7 bases, there was a span of 9 bases. Per the germline V gene, CDR1 is LGHDT and CDR2 is YNNKEL (reference sequence). The CDR3 spans 13 residues. The CDR3 nucleotides read TGTGCCAGCAGCCAAGATTTGGCAGGTGGCTACACCTTC. It yields the protein CASSQDLAGGYTF.

The chain links TRBV24-1 to TRBJ2-1; 11 positions match TRBD2. CDR1 KGHDR and CDR2 SFDVKD come from the germline V gene. Trimming cost V 10 bases and J 5 bases; bases outside gene matches: 9. This CDR3 comprises 15 residues. The CDR3 reads CATKYSGGANNEQFF. CDR3 bases: TGTGCCACAAAATATAGCGGGGGGGCCAACAATGAGCAGTTCTTC.

A single count supports this clone. In DNA form, the CDR3 reads TGTGCCAGCAGCTTGTCGGGACTGTTTTTT. Translation gives CASSLSGLFF. The chain uses TRBV5-8 and TRBJ1-4; D gene uncertain. This CDR3 contains 10 residues. V dropped 1 base and J dropped 13 bases, with 5 bases sitting between them. Germline V gene lookup returns CDR1 SGHTS and CDR2 YDEGEE.

The V and J genes are TRBV13 and TRBJ1-2; D unresolved. V lost 1 base and J lost 6, with 12 bases in between. The CDR3 has 14 amino acids. CDR1 and CDR2 (germline): PRHDT, FYEKMQ (reference sequence). The CDR3 region is CASSLAPGGDGYTF. In DNA, the CDR3 is TGTGCCAGCAGCTTAGCCCCCGGAGGCGATGGCTACACCTTC. Variable domain in full (rest from reference TRBV13 and TRBJ1-2): AAGVIQSPRHLIKEKRETATLKCYPIPRHDTVYWYQQGPGQDPQFLISFYEKMQSDKGSIPDRFSAQQFSDYHSELNMSSLELGDSALYFCASSLAPGGDGYTFGSGTRLTVV.

The chain links TRBV28 to TRBJ1-2; tentative D call: TRBD1 (5 bases). Germline lookup yields CDR1 MDHEN and CDR2 SYDVKM. The CDR3 is made up of 14 amino acids. The V and J ends lost 2 bases and 4 bases respectively, with 11 bases between them. This CDR3 is CASSLPGIGYGYTF. The CDR3 DNA reads as TGTGCCAGCAGTTTACCAGGGATCGGCTATGGCTACACCTTC.

The chain links TRBV11-2 to TRBJ1-2; the D is unclear. Germline assignment: CDR1 SGHAT and CDR2 FQNNGV. CDR3 length: 12 residues. V gave up 2 bases and J gave up 8 bases, with 9 bases separating them. CDR3 bases: TGTGCCAGCAGCTTAAGATTGTCGGGCTACACCTTC. Amino acid sequence: CASSLRLSGYTF.

The V call is TRBV2, the J call TRBJ1-5, with TRBD1 identical over 7 bases. Germline CDR1 reads SNHLY; CDR2 reads FYNNEI. Trimming cost V 6 bases and J 2 bases; bases outside gene matches: 4. CDR3 length: 14 residues. The CDR3 is CASSVTGGNQPQHF. The CDR3 DNA reads TGTGCCAGCAGCGTAACAGGGGGCAATCAGCCCCAGCATTTT.

V gene TRBV4-3 combines with J gene TRBJ2-1, with D unclear. The ends were cut back, 0 bases at V and 0 bases at J, with 3 bases in the middle. The CDR3 covers 14 residues. Germline V gene sequence: CDR1 LGHNA, CDR2 YSLEER. The CDR3 sequence is CASSQEYSYNEQFF. The CDR3 coding sequence is TGCGCCAGCAGCCAAGAGTACTCCTACAATGAGCAGTTCTTC.

CDR3 loop: CAWSKRRTGELFF. The CDR3 DNA reads TGTGCCTGGAGTAAAAGGCGCACCGGGGAGCTGTTTTTT. The chain links TRBV30 to TRBJ2-2; D is ambiguous. The CDR3 spans 13 residues. CDR1 and CDR2 (germline): GTSNPN, SVGIG (reference sequence). With 2 bases removed from V and 4 bases from J, the gap between germline ends came to 8 bases.

This chain joins TRBV6-2 or TRBV6-3 and TRBJ2-3; D is undetermined. This CDR3 contains 13 residues. The V gene lost 2 bases and the J gene lost 0 bases, with 3 bases spanning the gap. Germline-derived CDR1 and CDR2 are MNHEY and SVGEGT. DNA of the CDR3: TGTGCCAGCAGTTACGGTAGCACAGATACGCAGTATTTT. This translates into CASSYGSTDTQYF.